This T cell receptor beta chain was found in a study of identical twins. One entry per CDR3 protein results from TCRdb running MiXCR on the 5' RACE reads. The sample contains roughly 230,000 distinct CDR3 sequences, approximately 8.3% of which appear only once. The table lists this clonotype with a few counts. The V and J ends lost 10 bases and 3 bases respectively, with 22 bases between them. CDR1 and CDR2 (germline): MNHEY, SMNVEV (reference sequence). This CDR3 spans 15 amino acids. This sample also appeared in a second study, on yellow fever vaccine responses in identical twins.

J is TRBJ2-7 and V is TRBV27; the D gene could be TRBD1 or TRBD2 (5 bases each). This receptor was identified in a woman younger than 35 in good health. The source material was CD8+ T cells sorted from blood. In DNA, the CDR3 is TGTGCCACCGCTCTCTCGGGGCAGACGGGCTACGAGCAGTACTTC. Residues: CATALSGQTGYEQYF.